This TCR beta chain was found in a study of post-analysis software for immune sequencing data. The study's findings and limits: When patients were compared with controls, four or five TRBV segments were more frequent, TRBV5-6, TRBV5-1 and TRBV20-1 among them.

Points on this clonotype: Its antigen is not identified.

cDNA libraries for TCR beta contained unique molecular identifiers. Researchers reported 520,000 or so cDNA molecules coming from roughly 0.93 to 9.6 million T cells. One entry per CDR3 protein results from TCRdb running MiXCR on the PCR reads. The sample lists 450,000 to 700,000 distinct CDR3 sequences, roughly 46% occurring once. The germline CDR1 and CDR2 sequences are ENHRY and SYGVKD. The CDR3 runs 15 residues. Trimming removed 6 bases from V and 0 bases from J, with 12 bases in between. This chain connects TRBV10-3 to TRBJ1-3; no clear D gene. Sequencing was done on a sample of blood. The clonotype originates from a girl between 5 and 17 years old with multiple sclerosis. DNA for the CDR3: TGTGCCATCAGCGCCGGAGGAGCCTCTGGAAACACCATATATTTT. It encodes CAISAGGASGNTIYF.